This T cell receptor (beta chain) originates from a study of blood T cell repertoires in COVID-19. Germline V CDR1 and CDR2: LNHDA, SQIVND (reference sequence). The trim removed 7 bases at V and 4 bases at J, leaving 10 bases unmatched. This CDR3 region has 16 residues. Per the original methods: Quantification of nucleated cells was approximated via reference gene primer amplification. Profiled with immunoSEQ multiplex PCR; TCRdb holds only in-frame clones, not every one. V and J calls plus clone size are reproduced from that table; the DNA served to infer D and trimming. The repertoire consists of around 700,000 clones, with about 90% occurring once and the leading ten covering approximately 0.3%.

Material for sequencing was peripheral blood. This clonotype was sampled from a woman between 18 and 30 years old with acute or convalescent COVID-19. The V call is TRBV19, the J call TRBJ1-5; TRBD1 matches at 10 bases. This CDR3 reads CASTDRDRGVNQPQHF. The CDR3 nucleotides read TGTGCCAGTACCGACCGGGACAGGGGTGTGAATCAGCCCCAGCATTTT.